One and the same sample provided the 31 T cell receptor beta chains below, sequenced in a study of blood T cell repertoires in COVID-19. Profiled with immunoSEQ multiplex PCR; TCRdb holds only in-frame clones, not every one. This sample has 410,000 or so clones; 75% to 90% occur once, and the top ten carry approximately 1.5%. Sequencing input: peripheral blood. Receptor source: a woman aged 30 to 39 with active or convalescent COVID-19.

The genes are TRBV7-9 and TRBJ1-5; D is perhaps TRBD1 (5 bases). Germline V gives CDR1 SEHNR, CDR2 FQNEAQ (reference sequence). CDR3 length: 13 amino acids. V lost 2 bases and J lost 8, with 10 bases in between. The CDR3 loop is CASSLLTGEPQHF. CDR3 sequence (DNA): TGTGCCAGCAGCTTACTTACGGGGGAGCCCCAGCATTTT.

This clone was detected only a few times. The chain is built from TRBV7-2 and TRBJ1-5; a possible D gene is TRBD1 (5 bases). This CDR3 has 15 residues. V lost 3 bases and J lost 0, with 9 bases in between. In germline, CDR1 is SGHTA, CDR2 FQGNSA. CDR3 in amino acids: CASSFGDYSNQPQHF. The DNA for the CDR3 is TGTGCCAGCAGCTTCGGGGACTATAGCAATCAGCCCCAGCATTTT.

This chain uses TRBV19 with TRBJ1-2; 7 nucleotides match TRBD1. Losses at the gene ends were 7 bases for V and 5 bases for J; bases not matched to a gene: 13. CDR3 length: 15 residues. Germline V gene data show CDR1 as LNHDA and CDR2 as SQIVND (reference sequence). CDR3 sequence: CASTPVGTALYGYTF. The CDR3 bases are TGTGCCAGTACCCCAGTCGGGACAGCCCTTTATGGCTACACCTTC.

The V and J genes are TRBV30 and TRBJ1-5; 8 positions match TRBD1. CDR1 is GTSNPN, CDR2 SVGIG, per germline (reference sequence). J lost 6 bases, V lost 3 bases, and 4 bases had no gene match. This CDR3 has 13 amino acids. CDR3: CAWSATGVQPQHF. The CDR3 nucleotides are TGTGCCTGGAGCGCGACAGGGGTTCAGCCCCAGCATTTT.

Worth noting for this clone: The sample has other DNA sequences that encode this CDR3 too. The V call is TRBV5-1, the J call TRBJ1-1; D not certain. V shed 0 bases and J shed 1 base, with 7 bases lying between them. The CDR3 has 14 residues. The germline V gene has CDR1 SGHRS and CDR2 YFSETQ. CDR3 region: CASSLEAGNTEAFF. In nucleotides, the CDR3 is TGCGCCAGCAGCTTGGAAGCAGGGAACACTGAAGCTTTCTTT.

The CDR3 nucleotides read TGTGCCAGCAGCTTGGGTGTTGGACAGGGGCAGTATTTT. This gives the protein CASSLGVGQGQYF. The gene calls are TRBV5-4 and TRBJ2-3, with 8 positions matching TRBD1. Germline CDR1 is SGHNT and CDR2 is YYREEE (reference sequence). Trimming cost V 0 bases and J 11 bases; bases outside gene matches: 5. The CDR3 contains 13 residues.

This rearrangement joins TRBV11-1 to TRBJ2-5, with D possibly TRBD1 on 6 matching bases. Per the germline V gene, CDR1 is SGHAT and CDR2 is FQDESV (reference sequence). With 1 base removed from V and 5 bases from J, the gap between germline ends came to 8 bases. The CDR3 spans 13 residues. CDR3 sequence (DNA): TGTGCCAGCAGCTTAGGACAGGCTGAGACCCAGTACTTC. Its translation is CASSLGQAETQYF.

The V and J genes are TRBV5-4 and TRBJ2-1, with 8 bases fitting TRBD1. The germline gives CDR1 SGHNT, CDR2 YYREEE (reference sequence). There are 13 residues in the CDR3. The V gene end was trimmed by 4 bases and the J gene end by 10 bases; junction bases not matched to a gene: 7. CDR3 DNA sequence: TGTGCCAGCAGCGGGGGACAGGAGGCCGAGCAGTTCTTC. Translated: CASSGGQEAEQFF.

This chain uses TRBV5-1 with TRBJ2-1; D possibly corresponds to TRBD1 (5 bases). This CDR3 is 14 amino acids long. V lost 1 base to trimming and J lost 5 bases, with 10 bases between them. Germline V lookup: CDR1 SGHRS, CDR2 YFSETQ. DNA of the CDR3: TGCGCCAGCAGCTTGTTAGGGGTAGACAATGAGCAGTTCTTC. Its protein is CASSLLGVDNEQFF.

This chain links TRBV2 with TRBJ1-2; D might be TRBD1 (6 bases). The CDR3 length is 13 residues. Germline values: CDR1 SNHLY, CDR2 FYNNEI. Deletions cut 8 bases from V and 0 bases from J, with 10 bases between. CDR3 sequence (DNA): TGTGCCAGCGGGGGCGGAACTAACTATGGCTACACCTTC. As protein: CASGGGTNYGYTF.

The J gene is TRBJ1-1, the V gene TRBV5-1; D not certain. This CDR3 spans 14 amino acids. Trimming pared 4 bases from V and 0 bases from J, leaving 10 bases between. Germline V gene lookup returns CDR1 SGHRS and CDR2 YFSETQ. CDR3 amino acids: CASSQETVNTEAFF. DNA for the CDR3: TGCGCCAGCAGCCAAGAAACAGTGAACACTGAAGCTTTCTTT.

The chain employs TRBV19 and TRBJ1-6; D gene uncertain. The length of the CDR3 is 17 residues. With 7 bases removed from V and 9 bases from J, the gap between germline ends came to 25 bases. The V gene's germline CDR1 is LNHDA and CDR2 SQIVND (reference sequence). CDR3 bases: TGTGCCAGTACCGATATCCCCTATGCAGGTGCTGGTTCACCCCTCCACTTT. Its translation is CASTDIPYAGAGSPLHF.

The chain is built from TRBV4-1 and TRBJ2-3; the D gene is possibly TRBD2 (6 bases). V shed 0 bases and J shed 5 bases, with 18 bases lying between them. CDR1 is MGHRA and CDR2 is YSYEKL in the germline V gene. The CDR3 consists of 17 residues. CDR3 sequence (DNA): TGCGCCAGCAGCCAAGAGGGGGGTCCAGGGCAGGTAGATACGCAGTATTTT. Its protein product is CASSQEGGPGQVDTQYF.

The chain links TRBV18 to TRBJ1-2, with TRBD1 matching over 9 bases. The CDR3 covers 17 residues. The junction had 9 bases not matched to a gene; V was cut back by 0 bases and J by 4 bases. Germline V gives CDR1 KGHSH, CDR2 LQKENI. The CDR3 DNA is TGTGCCAGCTCACCACCGTCCCGGGACAGGGCGAGCTATGGCTACACCTTC. It specifies CASSPPSRDRASYGYTF. The variable domain in full, completed from reference TRBV18 and TRBJ1-2, reads NAGVMQNPRHLVRRRGQEARLRCSPMKGHSHVYWYRQLPEEGLKFMVYLQKENIIDESGMPKERFSAEFPKEGPSILRIQQVVRGDSAAYFCASSPPSRDRASYGYTFGSGTRLTVV.

The chain has TRBV5-1 and TRBJ2-1; 8 bases agree with TRBD1. The length of the CDR3 is 13 residues. The J segment lost 8 bases and the V segment lost 4 bases, leaving 5 bases of the junction unmatched. Germline loops: CDR1 SGHRS, CDR2 YFSETQ. The CDR3 DNA reads TGCGCCAGCAGCAAGGACAGGGTCGATGAGCAGTTCTTC. It translates to CASSKDRVDEQFF.

This clone has only a few counts. The CDR3: CASSAGTAYQPQHF. The CDR3 DNA reads as TGTGCCAGCTCAGCCGGGACAGCTTATCAGCCCCAGCATTTT. The gene calls are TRBV18 and TRBJ1-5; 7 bases agree with TRBD1. Germline V gives CDR1 KGHSH, CDR2 LQKENI. The CDR3 length is 14 residues. V gave up 5 bases and J gave up 5 bases; unmatched junction bases: 6. Combining the CDR3 with reference TRBV18 and TRBJ1-5 gives the whole variable domain NAGVMQNPRHLVRRRGQEARLRCSPMKGHSHVYWYRQLPEEGLKFMVYLQKENIIDESGMPKERFSAEFPKEGPSILRIQQVVRGDSAAYFCASSAGTAYQPQHFGDGTRLSIL.

This clone was seen once. The rearrangement uses TRBV27 and TRBJ2-1; D possibly corresponds to TRBD2 (6 bases). The CDR3 is 13 residues long. V was pared by 2 bases and J by 8 bases, with 10 bases between. The germline CDR1 and CDR2 sequences are MNHEY and SMNVEV (reference sequence). CDR3 residues: CASSLIAGYEQFF. CDR3 DNA sequence: TGTGCCAGCAGTTTAATTGCGGGGTATGAGCAGTTCTTC.

The V and J genes are TRBV29-1 and TRBJ1-2; D is ambiguous. CDR1 is SQVTM, CDR2 ANQGSEA, per germline. This CDR3 is built from 12 residues. V dropped 1 base and J dropped 4 bases, with 7 bases sitting between them. CDR3 bases: TGCAGCGTTGAAGGTGGCAGCTATGGCTACACCTTC. Its protein product is CSVEGGSYGYTF.

The chain has TRBV2 and TRBJ1-1; D perhaps matches TRBD1 (6 bases). The CDR3 contains 15 residues. Germline V gene sequence: CDR1 SNHLY, CDR2 FYNNEI. V gave up 6 bases and J gave up 5 bases, with 19 bases separating them. The CDR3 loop reads CASRGIWQGRTEAFF. CDR3 nucleotides: TGTGCCAGCAGGGGCATTTGGCAGGGGAGAACTGAAGCTTTCTTT.

This sequence joins TRBV7-9 and TRBJ2-4; TRBD2 agrees at 7 bases. The germline CDR1 and CDR2 sequences are SEHNR and FQNEAQ (reference sequence). This CDR3 has 16 residues. The ends lost 1 base at V and 5 bases at J; junction bases unmatched: 8. DNA of the CDR3: TGTGCCAGCAGCTTAGACGGGGGGTCCCCCCAAAACATTCAGTACTTC. Its translation: CASSLDGGSPQNIQYF.

CDR3 amino acids: CASSPGTGGSNTIYF. DNA for the CDR3: TGTGCCAGCAGTCCCGGGACAGGGGGCTCGAACACCATATATTTT. The chain is built from TRBV27 and TRBJ1-3; 12 bases are a match to TRBD1. Germline trimming cut 5 bases from V and 7 bases from J; bases unmatched to any gene: 6. The germline gives CDR1 MNHEY, CDR2 SMNVEV (reference sequence). This CDR3 has 15 residues.

The CDR3 nucleotides read TGCGCCAGCAGCTATGAGACAGGAGGTGTGGAGCAGTACTTC. Translating it yields CASSYETGGVEQYF. The chain couples TRBV4-1 to TRBJ2-7; D is perhaps TRBD1 (6 bases). CDR1 and CDR2 from the germline V gene are MGHRA and YSYEKL. CDR3 length equals 14 residues. With 5 bases removed from V and 7 bases from J, the gap between germline ends came to 18 bases.

The chain uses TRBV6-6 and TRBJ1-3; D is undetermined. V dropped 0 bases and J dropped 6 bases, with 9 bases sitting between them. The CDR3 consists of 14 residues. Germline CDR1 MNHNY, CDR2 SVGAGI (reference sequence). DNA for the CDR3: TGTGCCAGCAGTTACTCTGGCAGTACAAACACCATATATTTT. Its protein product is CASSYSGSTNTIYF.

The chain recombines TRBV27 with TRBJ2-7; 8 bases agree with TRBD1. The CDR3 is 14 residues long. Germline trimming cut 3 bases from V and 6 bases from J; bases unmatched to any gene: 7. CDR1 MNHEY and CDR2 SMNVEV come from the germline V gene (reference sequence). The CDR3 loop reads CASSFHTTGAEQYF. The CDR3 bases are TGTGCCAGCAGTTTCCACACGACAGGGGCCGAGCAGTACTTC.

CDR3 in DNA: TGCGCCAGCAGCTTGGCCAGCGGAACCTACAATGAGCAGTTCTTC. Translation: CASSLASGTYNEQFF. This sequence joins TRBV5-1 and TRBJ2-1, with D perhaps matching TRBD2 (5 bases). Germline CDR1 is SGHRS and CDR2 is YFSETQ. Trimming shortened V by 0 bases and J by 2 bases, and 9 bases separated the two germline ends. This CDR3 has 15 residues.

V is TRBV10-3 and J is TRBJ2-3, with a tentative D call TRBD2 (6 bases). CDR1 and CDR2 (germline): ENHRY, SYGVKD. This CDR3 contains 13 residues. Trimming cost V 0 bases and J 10 bases, with 11 bases left between them. This chain's CDR3 is CAISESSGESQYF. The DNA of the CDR3 is TGTGCCATCAGTGAGTCCTCGGGGGAATCGCAGTATTTT.

V usage is TRBV5-1 and J usage is TRBJ1-2; TRBD1 matches 7 bases. The CDR3 totals 16 residues. With 2 bases clipped from V and 5 bases from J, the junction kept 12 bases outside the gene matches. Per the germline V gene, CDR1 is SGHRS and CDR2 is YFSETQ. The CDR3 DNA reads TGCGCCAGCAGCTTCTCCGACGGACAGGAGATTTATGGCTACACCTTC. Its translation is CASSFSDGQEIYGYTF.

This chain joins TRBV5-6 and TRBJ1-6, with 7 bases aligning to TRBD1. The trim removed 4 bases at V and 1 base at J, leaving 5 bases unmatched. The CDR3 totals 16 residues. CDR1 is SGHDT and CDR2 is YYEEEE in the germline V gene. The CDR3 protein is CASSRRQGSYNSPLHF. As DNA, the CDR3 is TGTGCCAGCAGCCGGAGACAGGGTTCCTATAATTCACCCCTCCACTTT.

The sample holds one count of this clone. Different DNA sequences within this sample yield the same CDR3. The rearrangement uses TRBV5-5 and TRBJ2-3; the match to TRBD1 covers 7 bases. CDR3 size: 14 residues. The ends lost 4 bases at V and 1 base at J; junction bases unmatched: 3. CDR1 is SGHKS, CDR2 YYEKEE, per germline (reference sequence). CDR3 DNA: TGTGCCAGCAGCCCCGGACAGGGCACAGATACGCAGTATTTT. Its translation is CASSPGQGTDTQYF.

The count of this clone is one. The chain links TRBV25-1 to TRBJ1-3; D is unresolved. Trimming removed 3 bases from V and 3 bases from J, with 12 bases in between. This CDR3 region has 15 residues. Germline CDR1 reads MGHDK; CDR2 reads SYGVNS. In DNA, the CDR3 is TGTGCCAGCAGTGATAGCCCCGTACTTGGAAACACCATATATTTT. Translated: CASSDSPVLGNTIYF. The whole variable domain, filled in from reference TRBV25-1 and TRBJ1-3, reads EADIYQTPRYLVIGTGKKITLECSQTMGHDKMYWYQQDPGMELHLIHYSYGVNSTEKGDLSSESTVSRIRTEHFPLTLESARPSHTSQYLCASSDSPVLGNTIYFGEGSWLTVV.

The CDR3 region has the DNA TGTGCCAGCAGTGAACAGGCTTTCACTGAAGCTTTCTTT. It is translated as CASSEQAFTEAFF. J is TRBJ1-1 and V is TRBV6-1; D uncertain. The CDR3 runs to 13 residues. Germline values: CDR1 MNHNS, CDR2 SASEGT. The V and J ends lost 2 bases and 4 bases respectively, with 8 bases between them.